These 8 T cell receptor beta chains came from one sample sequenced in a study of blood T cell repertoires in COVID-19. The protocol was immunoSEQ multiplex PCR, while the TCRdb copy is restricted to in-frame clones and leaves out a portion. The sample records about 7,200 clones, about nine tenths being singletons. Sequencing was done on a sample of peripheral blood. Source of these receptors: a human donor in a cohort sampled during active COVID-19. The donor label of this sample is uncertain.

The chain joins TRBV3-1 (or the pseudogene TRBV3-2) to TRBJ2-1, with TRBD1 as a possible D gene (6 bases). Germline CDR1 and CDR2: LGHDT and YNNKEL (reference sequence). Trimming left V 1 base short and J 8 bases short, with 9 bases between. The CDR3 has 13 amino acids. Here the CDR3 DNA reads TGTGCCAGCAGCCAAGGGCAGGGGTATGAGCAGTTCTTC. The encoded protein is CASSQGQGYEQFF.

The V and J genes are TRBV29-1 and TRBJ2-1; D is unclear. V was pared by 2 bases and J by 0 bases, with 5 bases between. The CDR3 sequence is 13 residues long. The germline gives CDR1 SQVTM, CDR2 ANQGSEA. CDR3 amino acids: CSVEIDSYNEQFF. CDR3 coding DNA: TGCAGCGTTGAAATAGACTCCTACAATGAGCAGTTCTTC.

The V and J genes are TRBV4-2 and TRBJ1-1; TRBD1 matches 8 bases. The V gene end was trimmed by 1 base and the J gene end by 11 bases; junction bases not matched to a gene: 18. The CDR3 loop spans 17 amino acids. Germline V CDR1 and CDR2: LGHNA, YNFKEQ. The CDR3 reads CASSQGGTGGSHLWAFF. In DNA form, the CDR3 reads TGTGCCAGCAGCCAAGGGGGAACAGGGGGTTCGCACCTTTGGGCTTTCTTT.

The chain has TRBV12-3 or TRBV12-4 and TRBJ1-2, with D possibly being TRBD1 (5 bases). CDR3 size: 13 residues. Trimming removed 3 bases from V and 8 bases from J, with 13 bases in between. The CDR3 is CASSLRGLFGYTF. DNA of the CDR3: TGTGCCAGCAGTTTGCGGGGACTATTCGGCTACACCTTC.

This rearrangement joins TRBV7-3 to TRBJ1-1, with 8 nucleotides matching TRBD1. This CDR3 contains 14 residues. Unmatched junction bases numbered 3, after V lost 5 bases and J lost 1 base. Per the germline V gene, CDR1 is SGHTA and CDR2 is FQGTGA. CDR3 DNA sequence: TGTGCCAGCAGCCCCGGACAGGGGAACACTGAAGCTTTCTTT. Translating it yields CASSPGQGNTEAFF.

There are a few counts of this clone. The CDR3, as DNA: TGTGCCAGCAGTCCCTCAGGGGTTTACTCCTATAATTCACCCCTCCACTTT. Protein sequence: CASSPSGVYSYNSPLHF. The J gene is TRBJ1-6, the V gene TRBV6-6, with a weak D call TRBD1 (6 bases). Germline assignment: CDR1 MNHNY and CDR2 SVGAGI (reference sequence). Trimming shortened V by 5 bases and J by 0 bases, and 14 bases separated the two germline ends. The CDR3 consists of 17 residues.

The rearrangement links TRBV11-2 to TRBJ2-2; 8 positions agree with TRBD2. The CDR3 contains 16 residues. Per the germline V gene, CDR1 is SGHAT and CDR2 is FQNNGV. V lost 1 base, J lost 5 bases, and 6 bases stayed unmatched. CDR3 sequence: CASSLVSGSYTGELFF. The DNA of the CDR3 is TGTGCCAGCAGCTTAGTAAGCGGGAGTTATACCGGGGAGCTGTTTTTT.

V usage is TRBV3-1 (or the pseudogene TRBV3-2) and J usage is TRBJ1-2; D is uncertain. The CDR3 length is 15 residues. Trimming left V 1 base short and J 7 bases short, with 16 bases between. In germline, CDR1 is LGHDT, CDR2 YNNKEL (reference sequence). CDR3 DNA: TGTGCCAGCAGCCAAGTTTCGCGGGCGGGCCCTGGCTACACCTTC. Protein: CASSQVSRAGPGYTF.